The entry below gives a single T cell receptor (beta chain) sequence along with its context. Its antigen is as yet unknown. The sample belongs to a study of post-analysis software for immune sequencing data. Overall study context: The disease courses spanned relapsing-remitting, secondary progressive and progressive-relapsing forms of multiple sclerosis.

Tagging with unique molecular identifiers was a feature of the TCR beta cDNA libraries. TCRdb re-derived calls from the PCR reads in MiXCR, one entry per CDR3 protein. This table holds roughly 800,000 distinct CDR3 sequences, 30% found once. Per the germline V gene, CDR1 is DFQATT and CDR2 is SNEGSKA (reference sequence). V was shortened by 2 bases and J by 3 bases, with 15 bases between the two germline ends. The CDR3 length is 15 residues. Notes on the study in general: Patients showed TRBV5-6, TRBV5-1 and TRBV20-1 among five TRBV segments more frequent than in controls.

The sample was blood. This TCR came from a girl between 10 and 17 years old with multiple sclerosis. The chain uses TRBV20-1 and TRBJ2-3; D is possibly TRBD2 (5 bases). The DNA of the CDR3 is TGCAGTGCTAGACGGTCTTTTCGCGGGACAGATACGCAGTATTTT. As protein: CSARRSFRGTDTQYF.